This T cell receptor (beta chain) was identified in a study of CD8+CD57+ T cells in acquired aplastic anemia. Study information: An average of around 11 million reads for CD4+ cells was obtained from healthy donors.

A remark on this clonotype: Its target is not known.

Notes on the study in general: Significant differences in CD8+ Simpson's diversity were not observed between patients and controls. The number of CD8+ CDR3 sequences shared by patients and controls was about 30.

The CDR3 contains 15 residues. The ends were cut back, 5 bases at V and 9 bases at J, with 25 bases in the middle. Per the germline V gene, CDR1 is DFQATT and CDR2 is SNEGSKA (reference sequence). TCR beta VDJ and CDR3 profiles were obtained from a genomic DNA template. TCRdb used MiXCR to reprocess the reads, holding one entry per CDR3 protein. The table records roughly 150,000 distinct CDR3 sequences, roughly 45% of them present only once. This chain joins TRBV20-1 and TRBJ1-2; a possible D gene is TRBD1 (6 bases). The sequenced sample consisted of sorted CD4+, CD8+, or CD8+CD57+ T cells (not recorded which) from PBMCs. This receptor was taken from a human donor in good health. CDR3 amino acids: CSALGGRTTIGSYTF. The CDR3 nucleotides read TGCAGTGCTCTAGGGGGGCGGACCACAATCGGTAGCTACACCTTC.